This note documents a single T cell receptor (beta chain) sequence. Its target is not known. Sequencing was performed with immunoSEQ multiplex PCR; in TCRdb, only in-frame clones are kept and a portion is missing. In the table there are under 600,000 clones, 97% of which are singletons. Germline CDR1 reads SGHVS; CDR2 reads FNYEAQ. Trimming cost V 5 bases and J 1 base, with 14 bases left between them. CDR3 length equals 16 residues. The sample comes from a study of shared clonotypes between healthy human individuals. Findings of the study overall: Rarefaction analysis demonstrated incomplete sorted-subset sequencing notwithstanding large depth. The sole specimen, blood, was sampled, and tissue repertoires likely differ.

The specimen sequenced was naive CD4+ T cells sorted from blood. Subset specified: CD45RA+ positively selected. The receptor's source is a woman in her twenties or thirties in good health. This rearrangement joins TRBV7-6 to TRBJ2-2; possibly TRBD1 for D (5 bases). The CDR3: CASSVRTTGNTGELFF. The CDR3 DNA is TGTGCCAGCAGCGTACGTACTACAGGGAACACCGGGGAGCTGTTTTTT. Together with reference TRBV7-6 and TRBJ2-2, the CDR3 gives the full variable domain: GAGVSQSPRYKVTKRGQDVALRCDPISGHVSLYWYRQALGQGPEFLTYFNYEAQQDKSGLPNDRFSAERPEGSISTLTIQRTEQRDSAMYRCASSVRTTGNTGELFFGEGSRLTVL.